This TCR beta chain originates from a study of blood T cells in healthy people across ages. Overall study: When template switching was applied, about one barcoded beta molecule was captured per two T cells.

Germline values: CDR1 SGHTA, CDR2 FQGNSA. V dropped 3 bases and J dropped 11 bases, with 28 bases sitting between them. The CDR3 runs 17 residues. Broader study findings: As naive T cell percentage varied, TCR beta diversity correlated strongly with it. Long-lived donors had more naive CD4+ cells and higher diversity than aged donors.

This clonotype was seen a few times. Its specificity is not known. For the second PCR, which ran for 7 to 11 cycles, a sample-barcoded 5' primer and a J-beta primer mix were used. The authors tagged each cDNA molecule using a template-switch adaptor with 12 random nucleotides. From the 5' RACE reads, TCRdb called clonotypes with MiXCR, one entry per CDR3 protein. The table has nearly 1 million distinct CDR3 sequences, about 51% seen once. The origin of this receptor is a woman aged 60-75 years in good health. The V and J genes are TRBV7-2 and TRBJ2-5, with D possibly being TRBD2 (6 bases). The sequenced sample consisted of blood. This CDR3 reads CASSLRTGRDSYNEQYF. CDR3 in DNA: TGTGCCAGCAGCTTGAGGACGGGTAGGGACTCCTACAATGAGCAGTACTTC.